This TCR beta chain comes out of a study of PD-1 blockade in mismatch repair-deficient tumors. Study in general: All were previously treated, progressing patients with some twelve mismatch repair-deficient cancer types.

Study conclusions and caveats: Tumor-resident clones, often undetectable pretreatment in blood, expanded then contracted after pembrolizumab.

With regard to this clone: The target antigen is unknown.

TCRs were sequenced from a few patients responding to pembrolizumab. The table came from immunoSEQ multiplex PCR; TCRdb's copy has only in-frame clones and leaves some out. This table holds 35,000 to 40,000 clones, 70% to 80% found once. There are 13 residues in the CDR3. The germline CDR1 and CDR2 sequences are MGHDK and SYGVNS. Trimming shortened V by 2 bases and J by 8 bases, and 12 bases separated the two germline ends. The input for sequencing was peripheral blood, taken 4 weeks after starting pembrolizumab. This clonotype originated in an adult with mismatch repair-deficient cancer. The chain joins TRBV25-1 to TRBJ1-1, with D perhaps matching TRBD1 (6 bases). The CDR3 nucleotides are TGTGCCAGCAGTGAAAGGACAGTGGGGGAAGCTTTCTTT. Translating gives CASSERTVGEAFF.